Shown below are 4 T cell receptor beta chains from a single sample sequenced in a study of a mutant IDH1 vaccine in newly diagnosed glioma. Documented time point: week 11, during vaccination. In every dose of vaccine, 300 ug of mutant IDH1 20-mer peptide was given alongside topical imiquimod. The antigens for these receptors are not known. Produced via immunoSEQ multiplex PCR; TCRdb's table is partial and in-frame only. The top ten hold 5% to 7% of the sample, which has some 130,000 clones, around four fifths seen once. Here the sequenced sample was PBMCs, taken from a glioma patient whose treatment included an IDH1 peptide vaccine. These TCRs come from a man between 35 and 55 years old with glioma.

In this sample, this clone turned up a few times. The genes are TRBV4-3 and TRBJ1-6; D is uncertain. V dropped 0 bases and J dropped 6 bases, with 6 bases sitting between them. The CDR3 spans 14 residues. The V gene's germline CDR1 is LGHNA and CDR2 YSLEER. The CDR3 coding sequence is TGCGCCAGCAGCCAAGATCAGGTTAATTCACCCCTCCACTTT. Protein product: CASSQDQVNSPLHF.

This chain connects TRBV11-2 to TRBJ1-5, with D hard to call. Trimming removed 8 bases at V and 4 bases at J, with 12 bases between. The germline gives CDR1 SGHAT, CDR2 FQNNGV. This CDR3 contains 13 residues. DNA for the CDR3: TGTGCCAGCCTCGGGGAGTGGAATCAGCCCCAGCATTTT. Protein: CASLGEWNQPQHF. Drawing the rest from reference TRBV11-2 and TRBJ1-5, the complete variable domain is EAGVAQSPRYKIIEKRQSVAFWCNPISGHATLYWYQQILGQGPKLLIQFQNNGVVDDSQLPKDRFSAERLKGVDSTLKIQPAKLEDSAVYLCASLGEWNQPQHFGDGTRLSIL.

V is TRBV5-1 and J is TRBJ1-1; the D gene is possibly TRBD1 (6 bases). CDR1 and CDR2 from the germline V gene are SGHRS and YFSETQ. The CDR3 has 14 amino acids. V lost 0 bases to trimming and J lost 4 bases, with 10 bases between them. CDR3 loop: CASSLVGGSTEAFF. The CDR3 DNA follows: TGCGCCAGCAGCTTGGTAGGGGGAAGCACTGAAGCTTTCTTT.

This chain links TRBV2 with TRBJ1-5, with D possibly matching TRBD1 (6 bases). Looked up from germline, CDR1 is SNHLY and CDR2 is FYNNEI. The V end lost 7 bases, the J end lost 4 bases, and 14 bases lay between the germline ends. The CDR3 has 14 residues. The CDR3 coding sequence is TGTGCCAGCATAGAACAGGGCGGTAATCAGCCCCAGCATTTT. Residues: CASIEQGGNQPQHF.